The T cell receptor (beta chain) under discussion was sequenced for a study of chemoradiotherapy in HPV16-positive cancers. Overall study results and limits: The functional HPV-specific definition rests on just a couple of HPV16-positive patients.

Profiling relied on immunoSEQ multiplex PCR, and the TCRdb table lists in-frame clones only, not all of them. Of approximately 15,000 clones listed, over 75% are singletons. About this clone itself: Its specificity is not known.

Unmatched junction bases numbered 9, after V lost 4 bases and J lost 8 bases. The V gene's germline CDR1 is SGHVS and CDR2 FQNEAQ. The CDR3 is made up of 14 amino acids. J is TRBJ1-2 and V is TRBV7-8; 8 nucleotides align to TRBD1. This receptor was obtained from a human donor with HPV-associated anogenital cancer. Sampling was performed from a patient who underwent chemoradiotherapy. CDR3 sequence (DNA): TGTGCCAGCAGCTCTCTGGCAGGGGGCCGGGGCTACACCTTC. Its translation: CASSSLAGGRGYTF.